The 25 T cell receptor beta chains listed next were all sequenced from one sample in a study of blood T cell repertoires in COVID-19. The repertoire was sequenced with immunoSEQ multiplex PCR; TCRdb's copy has only in-frame clones and lacks some. This sample has around 190,000 clones, with approximately 80% found just once. The specimen sequenced was peripheral blood. All receptors derive from a woman aged 45-65 years with active or convalescent COVID-19.

The V gene is TRBV19, the J gene TRBJ1-6; TRBD1 is a possible D gene (5 bases). V lost 0 bases, J lost 2 bases, and 17 bases lay in between. The CDR3 consists of 19 residues. Germline values: CDR1 LNHDA, CDR2 SQIVND (reference sequence). CDR3 region: CASSIDSAGTGTYNSPLHF. The DNA of the CDR3 is TGTGCCAGTAGTATAGATTCGGCGGGGACGGGGACCTATAATTCACCCCTCCACTTT.

This clone was recorded at least ten times. The rearrangement links TRBV19 to TRBJ2-3, with D possibly TRBD1 on 6 matching bases. CDR1 LNHDA and CDR2 SQIVND come from the germline V gene (reference sequence). Trimming cost V 5 bases and J 0 bases, with 15 bases left between them. CDR3 length: 16 residues. This chain's CDR3 is CASSPTRTASTDTQYF. The CDR3 DNA reads TGTGCCAGTAGTCCCACCCGGACAGCGAGCACAGATACGCAGTATTTT.

The DNA of the CDR3 is TGTGCCTGGAGTCGTCCTGGGACAGGGGGCGACGAGCAGTACTTC. The encoded protein is CAWSRPGTGGDEQYF. The genes are TRBV30 and TRBJ2-7; TRBD1 agrees at 12 bases. Germline loops: CDR1 GTSNPN, CDR2 SVGIG (reference sequence). The CDR3 is 15 residues long. J gave up 5 bases and V 2 bases, and 7 bases lay outside the gene matches.

This clone showed up just a few times. The chain links TRBV19 to TRBJ2-2; tentatively, D is TRBD2 (5 bases). The CDR3 is 16 residues long. Germline V gene sequence: CDR1 LNHDA, CDR2 SQIVND (reference sequence). The V end lost 1 base, the J end lost 3 bases, and 12 bases lay between the germline ends. The CDR3 loop reads CASSIVRGEDTGELFF. CDR3 DNA: TGTGCCAGTAGTATAGTCCGGGGAGAGGACACCGGGGAGCTGTTTTTT.

The chain recombines TRBV7-3 with TRBJ2-7; 9 nucleotides line up with TRBD2. Germline V CDR1 and CDR2: SGHTA, FQGTGA. This CDR3 has 13 residues. Trimming took 5 bases from V and 4 from J; bases not matched to a gene: 3. In DNA form, the CDR3 reads TGTGCCAGCAGCCGCGGGGGGGCTTACGAGCAGTACTTC. This codes for CASSRGGAYEQYF.

This clone occurred many times. The chain combines TRBV2 with TRBJ2-2; 10 bases map to TRBD2. V was pared by 2 bases and J by 1 base, with 4 bases of the junction left unmatched. Germline values: CDR1 SNHLY, CDR2 FYNNEI. This CDR3 has 17 amino acids. This CDR3 is CASSELAGGGNTGELFF. Here the CDR3 DNA reads TGTGCCAGCAGTGAATTAGCGGGGGGCGGGAACACCGGGGAGCTGTTTTTT.

The V and J genes are TRBV19 and TRBJ1-2; 12 nucleotides agree with TRBD1. CDR3 length: 14 residues. Trimming cost V 4 bases and J 5 bases; bases outside gene matches: 2. Germline CDR1 and CDR2: LNHDA and SQIVND (reference sequence). The CDR3 DNA follows: TGTGCCAGTAGTACGGGACAGGGGGCATATGGCTACACCTTC. It codes for CASSTGQGAYGYTF.

The V and J genes are TRBV7-2 and TRBJ1-1, with D possibly matching TRBD1 (6 bases). Trimming cost V 5 bases and J 5 bases, with 15 bases left between them. CDR3 size: 14 residues. Germline-derived CDR1 and CDR2 are SGHTA and FQGNSA. The CDR3 is CASSKGTSRTEAFF. The CDR3 DNA reads TGTGCCAGCAGCAAAGGGACATCAAGGACTGAAGCTTTCTTT.

The chain uses TRBV20-1 and TRBJ2-7; 9 bases map to TRBD2. From germline, CDR1 is DFQATT and CDR2 SNEGSKA (reference sequence). This CDR3 spans 16 amino acids. After removal of 3 bases from V and 2 bases from J, the junction contained 11 bases not matched to a gene. The DNA of the CDR3 is TGCAGTGCTAGTTACTGGCTAGCGGGGAATACCTACGAGCAGTACTTC. It encodes CSASYWLAGNTYEQYF.

The rearrangement uses TRBV19 and TRBJ2-7; perhaps TRBD1 as D (6 bases). The germline V gene encodes CDR1 LNHDA and CDR2 SQIVND (reference sequence). V was pared by 2 bases and J by 2 bases, with 13 bases between. CDR3 size: 15 residues. CDR3 coding DNA: TGTGCCAGTAGTATACCCCAGGGGTTTACCTACGAGCAGTACTTC. Encoded protein: CASSIPQGFTYEQYF.

This clone was seen more than once but under ten times. The CDR3 sequence is CASSSGTSGKYEQYF. CDR3 nucleotide sequence: TGTGCCAGCAGTTCCGGGACTAGCGGAAAATACGAGCAGTACTTC. The chain carries TRBV28 and TRBJ2-7; 11 bases map to TRBD2. The V gene end was trimmed by 4 bases and the J gene end by 4 bases; junction bases not matched to a gene: 6. This CDR3 is 15 amino acids long. Germline V gene sequence: CDR1 MDHEN, CDR2 SYDVKM.

The CDR3 here is CASSLRGGDDGTDTQYF. CDR3 in DNA: TGTGCCAGCAGCCTTAGGGGGGGGGATGACGGCACAGATACGCAGTATTTT. The chain employs TRBV9 and TRBJ2-3, with D possibly matching TRBD2 (7 bases). V was trimmed by 4 bases and J by 1 base, leaving 19 bases between them. Germline-derived CDR1 and CDR2 are SGDLS and YYNGEE. CDR3 length: 17 amino acids.

The chain links TRBV14 to TRBJ1-6, with no clear D. From germline, CDR1 is SGHDN and CDR2 FVKESK. Between the trimmed V and J ends, which lost 4 bases and 11 bases, there was a span of 18 bases. This CDR3 is built from 15 residues. The CDR3 sequence: CASSPPGAPLAPLHF. DNA for the CDR3: TGTGCCAGCAGCCCTCCGGGAGCCCCGTTGGCACCCCTCCACTTT.

The chain couples TRBV29-1 to TRBJ2-3, with TRBD2 matching 7 bases. Per the germline V gene, CDR1 is SQVTM and CDR2 is ANQGSEA. CDR3 length equals 15 residues. Trimming cost V 4 bases and J 3 bases; bases outside gene matches: 10. The CDR3 reads CSVVSGGFSTDTQYF. The CDR3 coding sequence is TGCAGCGTTGTTTCCGGGGGGTTTAGTACAGATACGCAGTATTTT.

This chain uses TRBV5-1 with TRBJ2-5, with D perhaps matching TRBD1 (5 bases). The V end lost 5 bases, the J end lost 3 bases, and 11 bases lay between the germline ends. This CDR3 comprises 13 residues. CDR1 and CDR2 (germline): SGHRS, YFSETQ. CDR3 sequence reads: CASSIGVEETQYF. The CDR3 DNA reads as TGCGCCAGCAGTATAGGGGTGGAAGAGACCCAGTACTTC. Combining the CDR3 with reference TRBV5-1 and TRBJ2-5 gives the whole variable domain KAGVTQTPRYLIKTRGQQVTLSCSPISGHRSVSWYQQTPGQGLQFLFEYFSETQRNKGNFPGRFSGRQFSNSRSEMNVSTLELGDSALYLCASSIGVEETQYFGPGTRLLVL.

The chain recombines TRBV19 with TRBJ2-2, with TRBD1 matching 10 bases. Germline values: CDR1 LNHDA, CDR2 SQIVND (reference sequence). The length of the CDR3 is 16 residues. V was pared by 5 bases and J by 6 bases, with 9 bases of the junction left unmatched. CDR3 protein: CASSAQRTGGSGELFF. The CDR3 DNA reads TGTGCCAGTAGTGCCCAAAGGACAGGGGGTTCCGGGGAGCTGTTTTTT.

The genes are TRBV5-1 and TRBJ1-2; 7 bases are a match to TRBD1. V lost 2 bases, J lost 8 bases, and 6 bases stayed unmatched. Germline CDR1 and CDR2: SGHRS and YFSETQ. The CDR3 has 13 amino acids. The DNA for the CDR3 is TGCGCCAGCAGCTTAACAGGGGATCGAGGCTACACCTTC. Amino acids: CASSLTGDRGYTF.

This rearrangement joins TRBV25-1 to TRBJ1-1, with 9 nucleotides matching TRBD1. Germline loops: CDR1 MGHDK, CDR2 SYGVNS. V was pared by 4 bases and J by 5 bases, with 11 bases of the junction left unmatched. This CDR3 spans 16 amino acids. The CDR3 DNA sequence: TGTGCCAGCAGTGGTCGGACAGGGGCAAGGGGAACTGAAGCTTTCTTT. Amino acids: CASSGRTGARGTEAFF. The whole variable domain, filled in from reference TRBV25-1 and TRBJ1-1, reads EADIYQTPRYLVIGTGKKITLECSQTMGHDKMYWYQQDPGMELHLIHYSYGVNSTEKGDLSSESTVSRIRTEHFPLTLESARPSHTSQYLCASSGRTGARGTEAFFGQGTRLTVV.

The chain is built from TRBV28 and TRBJ2-5; possible D gene TRBD1, 5 bases. There are 14 residues in the CDR3. Germline V gene sequence: CDR1 MDHEN, CDR2 SYDVKM. V lost 6 bases to trimming and J lost 5 bases, with 16 bases between them. The CDR3: CASSPPQVGETQYF. CDR3 coding DNA: TGTGCCAGCAGCCCCCCACAGGTCGGGGAGACCCAGTACTTC.

The rearrangement joins TRBV5-6 to TRBJ1-3; 7 positions match TRBD1. Germline values: CDR1 SGHDT, CDR2 YYEEEE. Trimming took 3 bases from V and 4 from J; bases not matched to a gene: 19. This CDR3 has 19 amino acids. The CDR3 protein is CASSYFNTARDRAGNTIYF. The CDR3 bases are TGTGCCAGCAGCTATTTTAACACCGCGCGCGACAGGGCGGGAAACACCATATATTTT.

The CDR3 is CASSLRSLADSYEQYF. As DNA, the CDR3 is TGTGCCAGCAGTTTAAGGTCTCTAGCGGACTCCTACGAGCAGTACTTC. V and J are TRBV27 and TRBJ2-7, with TRBD2 identical over 7 bases. Trimming cost V 2 bases and J 0 bases; bases outside gene matches: 7. This CDR3 comprises 16 residues. CDR1 is MNHEY, CDR2 SMNVEV, per germline (reference sequence).

The V and J genes are TRBV14 and TRBJ1-2; a possible D gene is TRBD1 (5 bases). The CDR3 is made up of 14 amino acids. Germline V lookup: CDR1 SGHDN, CDR2 FVKESK. Trimming pared 1 base from V and 5 bases from J, leaving 11 bases between. The CDR3 coding sequence is TGTGCCAGCAGCCAAGTGTCGTCAGGGTATGGCTACACCTTC. This gives the protein CASSQVSSGYGYTF.

J is TRBJ2-1 and V is TRBV11-3, with no clear D. V gave up 2 bases and J gave up 5 bases, with 7 bases separating them. The CDR3 contains 13 residues. Germline lookup yields CDR1 SGHNT and CDR2 YENEEA. The CDR3 DNA reads TGTGCCAGCAGCTTAAGCTCAAACAATGAGCAGTTCTTC. This codes for CASSLSSNNEQFF.

This clone was seen once. V usage is TRBV30 and J usage is TRBJ1-2; 7 bases agree with TRBD1. Germline assignment: CDR1 GTSNPN and CDR2 SVGIG (reference sequence). This CDR3 has 14 residues. Unmatched junction bases numbered 6, after V lost 4 bases and J lost 1 base. CDR3 in amino acids: CAWKGDSHNYGYTF. The DNA of the CDR3 is TGTGCCTGGAAAGGGGACAGTCATAACTATGGCTACACCTTC. Full variable domain (rest looked up from reference TRBV30 and TRBJ1-2): SQTIHQWPATLVQPVGSPLSLECTVEGTSNPNLYWYRQAAGRGLQLLFYSVGIGQISSEVPQNLSASRPQDRQFILSSKKLLLSDSGFYLCAWKGDSHNYGYTFGSGTRLTVV.

This chain uses TRBV6-2 or TRBV6-3 with TRBJ2-5; 12 bases match TRBD2. CDR1 and CDR2 from the germline V gene are MNHEY and SVGEGT. The CDR3 spans 18 residues. Germline trimming cut 0 bases from V and 1 base from J; bases unmatched to any gene: 6. The CDR3 loop is CASSYSDSLAGGQETQYF. The DNA for the CDR3 is TGTGCCAGCAGTTACTCCGACTCACTAGCGGGGGGCCAAGAGACCCAGTACTTC.